This T cell receptor beta chain was obtained from a study of blood T cells in healthy people across ages. Alongside a J-beta primer mix, a sample-barcoded 5' primer served in a second PCR lasting about 6 to 12 cycles. Each CDR3 protein is one row after TCRdb ran MiXCR on the 5' RACE reads. The profile shows more than 800,000 distinct CDR3 sequences, less than 35% of them singletons. The germline gives CDR1 SGHDN, CDR2 FVKESK. This CDR3 comprises 15 residues. With respect to this clonotype: This may be a read error: a much more frequent sequence differs by one nucleotide.

The V and J genes are TRBV14 and TRBJ2-4, with TRBD1 identical over 9 bases. The J call is doubtful: the DNA matches TRBJ2-5 better. The specimen sequenced was blood. The clonotype was recovered from a woman aged 80 or over in good health. CDR3 bases: TGTGCCAGCAGCCCATCGACAGGGGGACAAGAGACCCAGTACTTC. Its translation: CASSPSTGGQETQYF.